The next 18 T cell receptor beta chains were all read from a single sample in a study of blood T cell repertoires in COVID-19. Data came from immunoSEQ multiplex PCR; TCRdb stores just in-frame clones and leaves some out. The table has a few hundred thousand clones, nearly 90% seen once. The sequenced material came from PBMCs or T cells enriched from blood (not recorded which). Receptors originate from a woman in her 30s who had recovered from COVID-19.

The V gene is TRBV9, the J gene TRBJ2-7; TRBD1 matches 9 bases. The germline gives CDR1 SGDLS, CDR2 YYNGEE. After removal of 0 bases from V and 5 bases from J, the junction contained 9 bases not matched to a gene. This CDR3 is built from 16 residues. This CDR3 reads CASSVAGTGNRDEQYF. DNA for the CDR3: TGTGCCAGCAGCGTAGCGGGGACAGGGAATAGAGACGAGCAGTACTTC.

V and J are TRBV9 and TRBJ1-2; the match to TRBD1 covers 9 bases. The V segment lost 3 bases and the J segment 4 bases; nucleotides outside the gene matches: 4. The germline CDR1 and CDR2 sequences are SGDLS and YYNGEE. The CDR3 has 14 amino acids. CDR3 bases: TGTGCCAGCAGCGCAGACAGGGGGATCTATGGCTACACCTTC. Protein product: CASSADRGIYGYTF.

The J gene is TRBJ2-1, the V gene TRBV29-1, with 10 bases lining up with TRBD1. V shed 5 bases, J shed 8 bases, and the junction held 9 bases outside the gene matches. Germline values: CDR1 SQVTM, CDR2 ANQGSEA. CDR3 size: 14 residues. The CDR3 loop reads CSVWGGTGADEQFF. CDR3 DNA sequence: TGCAGCGTTTGGGGGGGGACAGGGGCCGATGAGCAGTTCTTC.

The CDR3 DNA reads as TGTGCCAGCAGCCAAGTGATGAGAGGAGGAGCTTTCTTT. Protein product: CASSQVMRGGAFF. The V gene is TRBV14, the J gene TRBJ1-1; D gene uncertain. V gave up 1 base and J gave up 10 bases, with 13 bases separating them. The CDR3 loop spans 13 amino acids. Per germline, CDR1 SGHDN and CDR2 FVKESK.

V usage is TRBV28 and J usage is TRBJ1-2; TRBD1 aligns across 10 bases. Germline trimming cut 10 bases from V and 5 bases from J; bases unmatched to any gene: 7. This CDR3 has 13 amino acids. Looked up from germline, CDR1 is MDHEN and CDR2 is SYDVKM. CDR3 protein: CATQTGGSYGYTF. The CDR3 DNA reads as TGTGCCACCCAGACAGGGGGCAGTTATGGCTACACCTTC.

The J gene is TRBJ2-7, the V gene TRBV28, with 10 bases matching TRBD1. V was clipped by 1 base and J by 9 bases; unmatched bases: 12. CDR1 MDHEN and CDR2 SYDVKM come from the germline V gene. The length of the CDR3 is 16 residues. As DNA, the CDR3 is TGTGCCAGCAGTTTATTAGGGGGACAGGGGCGCCTCGGGCAGTACTTC. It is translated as CASSLLGGQGRLGQYF. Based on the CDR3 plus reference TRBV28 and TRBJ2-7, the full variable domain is DVKVTQSSRYLVKRTGEKVFLECVQDMDHENMFWYRQDPGLGLRLIYFSYDVKMKEKGDIPEGYSVSREKKERFSLILESASTNQTSMYLCASSLLGGQGRLGQYFGPGTRLTVT.

The CDR3 loop is CATSDLASGEYNEQFF. In DNA, the CDR3 is TGTGCCACCAGTGATTTGGCTAGCGGGGAGTACAATGAGCAGTTCTTC. The chain combines TRBV24-1 with TRBJ2-1; 9 positions match TRBD2. The germline V gene has CDR1 KGHDR and CDR2 SFDVKD. This CDR3 contains 16 residues. J lost 4 bases, V lost 0 bases, and 3 bases had no gene match.

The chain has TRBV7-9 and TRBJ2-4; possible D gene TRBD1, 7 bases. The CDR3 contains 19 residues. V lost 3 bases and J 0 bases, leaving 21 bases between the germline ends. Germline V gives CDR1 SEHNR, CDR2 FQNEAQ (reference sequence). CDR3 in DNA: TGTGCCAGCAGCTTGGTCAAGGGGGGACAGACTTTAGCCAAAAACATTCAGTACTTC. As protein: CASSLVKGGQTLAKNIQYF.

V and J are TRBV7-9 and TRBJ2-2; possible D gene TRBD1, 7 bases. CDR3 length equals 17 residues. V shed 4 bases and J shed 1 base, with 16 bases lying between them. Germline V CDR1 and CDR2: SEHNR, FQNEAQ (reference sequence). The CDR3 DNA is TGTGCCAGCAGCTCCCCCCGACAGGGACTGAACACCGGGGAGCTGTTTTTT. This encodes CASSSPRQGLNTGELFF.

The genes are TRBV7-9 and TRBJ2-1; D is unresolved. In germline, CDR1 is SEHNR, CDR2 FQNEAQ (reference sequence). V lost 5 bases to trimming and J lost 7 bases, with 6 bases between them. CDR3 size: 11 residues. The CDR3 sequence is CASSAENEQFF. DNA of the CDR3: TGTGCCAGCAGCGCGGAGAATGAGCAGTTCTTC.

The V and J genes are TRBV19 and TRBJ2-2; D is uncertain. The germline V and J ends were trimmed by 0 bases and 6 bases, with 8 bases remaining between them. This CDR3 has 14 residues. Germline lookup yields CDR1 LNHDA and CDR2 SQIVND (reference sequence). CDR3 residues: CASSIDFLSGELFF. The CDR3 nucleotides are TGTGCCAGTAGTATAGATTTTCTCTCCGGGGAGCTGTTTTTT.

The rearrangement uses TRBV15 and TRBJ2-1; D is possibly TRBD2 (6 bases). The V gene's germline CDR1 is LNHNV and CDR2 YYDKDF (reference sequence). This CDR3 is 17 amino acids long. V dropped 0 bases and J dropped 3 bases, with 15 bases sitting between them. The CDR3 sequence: CATSREPPGDFYNEQFF. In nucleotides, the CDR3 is TGTGCCACCAGCAGAGAACCCCCGGGGGACTTCTACAATGAGCAGTTCTTC.

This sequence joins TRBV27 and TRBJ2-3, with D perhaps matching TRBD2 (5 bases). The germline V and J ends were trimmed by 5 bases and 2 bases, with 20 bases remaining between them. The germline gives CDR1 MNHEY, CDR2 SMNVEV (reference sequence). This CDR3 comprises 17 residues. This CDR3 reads CASSLRSGRVYTDTQYF. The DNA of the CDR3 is TGTGCCAGCAGTCTGCGGTCCGGGCGGGTATACACAGATACGCAGTATTTT.

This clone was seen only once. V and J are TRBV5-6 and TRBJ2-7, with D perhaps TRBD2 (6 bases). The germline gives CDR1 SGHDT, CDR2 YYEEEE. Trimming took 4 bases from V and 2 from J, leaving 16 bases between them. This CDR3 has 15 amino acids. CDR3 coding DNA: TGTGCCAGCAGCCCTGCGGGGCAGGGTCCCTACGAGCAGTACTTC. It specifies CASSPAGQGPYEQYF.

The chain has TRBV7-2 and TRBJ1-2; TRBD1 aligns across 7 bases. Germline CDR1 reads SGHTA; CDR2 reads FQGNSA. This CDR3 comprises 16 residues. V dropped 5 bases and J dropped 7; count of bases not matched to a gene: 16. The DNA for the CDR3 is TGTGCCAGCAGCCCCGCCGGGGGGGACAGAGGAAGTGGCTACACCTTC. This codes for CASSPAGGDRGSGYTF.

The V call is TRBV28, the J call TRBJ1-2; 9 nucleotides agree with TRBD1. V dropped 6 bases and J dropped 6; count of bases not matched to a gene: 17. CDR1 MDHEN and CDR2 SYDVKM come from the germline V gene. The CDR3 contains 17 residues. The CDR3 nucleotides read TGTGCCAGCAGCCCCCGGGACAGGGTTCGATCTTCCCATGGCTACACCTTC. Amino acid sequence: CASSPRDRVRSSHGYTF.

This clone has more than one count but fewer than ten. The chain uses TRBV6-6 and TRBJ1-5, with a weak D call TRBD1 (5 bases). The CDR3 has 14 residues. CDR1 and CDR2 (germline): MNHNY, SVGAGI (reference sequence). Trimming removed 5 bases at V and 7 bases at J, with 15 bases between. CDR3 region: CASSPLRVGQPQHF. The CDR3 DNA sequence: TGTGCCAGCAGTCCACTCAGGGTAGGGCAGCCCCAGCATTTT.

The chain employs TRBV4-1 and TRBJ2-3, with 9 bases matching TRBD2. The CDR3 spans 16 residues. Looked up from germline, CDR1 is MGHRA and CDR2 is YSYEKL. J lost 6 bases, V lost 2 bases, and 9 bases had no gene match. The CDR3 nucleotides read TGCGCCAGCAGCCAACCCCTAGCGGGACGAAGGGATACGCAGTATTTT. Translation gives CASSQPLAGRRDTQYF.